One sample yielded the 25 T cell receptor beta chains listed below, sequenced in a study of T-cell memory formation after mild COVID-19. TCRdb reanalysed the 5' RACE reads using MiXCR and keeps one entry per CDR3 protein. The sample lists about 320,000 distinct CDR3 sequences, roughly an eighth occurring once. Sequencing input: PBMCs or a T cell subset sorted from them (not recorded which). Receptors were obtained from a man between 18 and 35 years old who had mild COVID-19 (a few samples of this study predate the infection). Cell type and time point are not known.

This clonotype was counted ten times or more. This chain uses TRBV7-2 with TRBJ2-7; D unclear. The V gene lost 2 bases and the J gene lost 3 bases, with 8 bases spanning the gap. Germline-derived CDR1 and CDR2 are SGHTA and FQGNSA. CDR3 length: 13 residues. The CDR3 spells CASSLSPYYEQYV. In nucleotides, the CDR3 is TGTGCCAGCAGCTTAAGCCCCTACTACGAGCAGTACGTC.

The V call is TRBV5-1, the J call TRBJ1-1, with D perhaps TRBD1 (5 bases). The CDR3 runs 14 residues. The germline V gene encodes CDR1 SGHRS and CDR2 YFSETQ. V was cut by 0 bases and J by 7 bases, with 13 bases left in between. Here the CDR3 DNA reads TGCGCCAGCAGCTTGGGTTGGGGGACGGGTGAAGCTTTCTTT. Protein: CASSLGWGTGEAFF.

This clonotype came up many times. The rearrangement uses TRBV11-2 and TRBJ2-3; the D gene is possibly TRBD2 (5 bases). This CDR3 spans 15 amino acids. The germline V and J ends were trimmed by 5 bases and 7 bases, with 19 bases remaining between them. Germline V gene data show CDR1 as SGHAT and CDR2 as FQNNGV. This CDR3 is CASSPFVGMTYTQYF. Here the CDR3 DNA reads TGTGCCAGCAGCCCGTTCGTCGGGATGACCTATACGCAGTATTTT.

CDR3 amino acids: CASSLAPQGKRNQPQHF. Here the CDR3 DNA reads TGTGCCAGCAGCTTAGCCCCACAGGGAAAGAGAAATCAGCCCCAGCATTTT. The chain has TRBV7-8 and TRBJ1-5, with a weak D call TRBD1 (6 bases). Trimming stripped 0 bases from V and 4 bases from J, with 16 bases between. The CDR3 spans 17 residues. The germline V gene has CDR1 SGHVS and CDR2 FQNEAQ.

The chain combines TRBV12-5 with TRBJ2-1, with D maybe TRBD2 (7 bases). CDR3 length: 18 amino acids. Germline CDR1 reads LGHNT; CDR2 reads FRNRAP. V dropped 1 base and J dropped 6 bases, with 22 bases sitting between them. The CDR3 sequence is CASGLAPRVAGDINEQFF. The CDR3 nucleotides are TGTGCTAGTGGTTTGGCCCCCAGAGTGGCGGGGGACATCAATGAGCAGTTCTTC.

This sequence joins TRBV29-1 and TRBJ2-7, with D maybe TRBD2 (6 bases). CDR3 size: 15 residues. The V and J ends lost 5 bases and 0 bases respectively, with 17 bases between them. The germline V gene encodes CDR1 SQVTM and CDR2 ANQGSEA. The DNA of the CDR3 is TGCAGCGTTCTCAAACTAGCTGGCCTCTCCTACGAGCAGTACTTC. Translating gives CSVLKLAGLSYEQYF.

The chain couples TRBV7-9 to TRBJ2-7; D not certain. CDR1 and CDR2 from the germline V gene are SEHNR and FQNEAQ (reference sequence). This CDR3 has 11 amino acids. The V end was cut by 7 bases, the J end by 3 bases, with 7 bases between. This CDR3 reads CASMKNYEQYF. The CDR3 DNA sequence: TGTGCCAGCATGAAGAACTACGAGCAGTACTTC.

This clonotype was seen a handful of times. V usage is TRBV4-3 and J usage is TRBJ2-2; D ambiguous. CDR3 length: 14 amino acids. Trimming pared 0 bases from V and 2 bases from J, leaving 4 bases between. Germline V CDR1 and CDR2: LGHNA, YSLEER. The CDR3 is CASSQDFNTGELFF. CDR3 DNA sequence: TGCGCCAGCAGCCAAGACTTCAACACCGGGGAGCTGTTTTTT.

This clonotype came up a few times. This chain links TRBV11-2 with TRBJ2-1; 7 bases match TRBD1. The J segment lost 5 bases and the V segment lost 5 bases, leaving 6 bases of the junction unmatched. Germline values: CDR1 SGHAT, CDR2 FQNNGV. The CDR3 is 14 residues long. The CDR3: CASSTRTGHNEQFF. CDR3 nucleotide sequence: TGTGCCAGCAGCACGAGGACAGGCCACAATGAGCAGTTCTTC.

There are many counts of this clonotype. The chain joins TRBV5-1 to TRBJ2-2; tentatively, D is TRBD1 (6 bases). The CDR3 length is 15 residues. Germline-derived CDR1 and CDR2 are SGHRS and YFSETQ. V was cut by 5 bases and J by 6 bases, with 17 bases left in between. The CDR3 DNA is TGCGCCAGCAGTGTACTGGACAGTAAGCCCGGGGAGCTGTTTTTT. Residues: CASSVLDSKPGELFF.

The chain carries TRBV7-8 and TRBJ1-3, with D unclear. Trimming cost V 4 bases and J 0 bases, with 13 bases left between them. Germline CDR1 reads SGHVS; CDR2 reads FQNEAQ. There are 16 residues in the CDR3. The CDR3 loop is CASSSQPGSSGNTIYF. The DNA of the CDR3 is TGTGCCAGCAGCTCCCAACCCGGGAGCTCTGGAAACACCATATATTTT.

On this clonotype itself: A read error is likely, as this CDR3 ends without the conserved phenylalanine or tryptophan. The chain joins TRBV29-1 to TRBJ2-3; D call uncertain. V dropped 4 bases and J dropped 3 bases, with 17 bases sitting between them. CDR1 and CDR2 from the germline V gene are SQVTM and ANQGSEA. CDR3 size: 15 residues. The CDR3 reads CSVVLGSRDTDTQYS. In DNA form, the CDR3 reads TGCAGCGTTGTCCTGGGTTCAAGGGATACAGATACGCAGTATTCT.

This chain joins TRBV20-1 and TRBJ2-3; 13 bases line up with TRBD2. The J segment lost 2 bases and the V segment lost 3 bases, leaving 5 bases of the junction unmatched. The length of the CDR3 is 16 residues. Germline-derived CDR1 and CDR2 are DFQATT and SNEGSKA (reference sequence). The CDR3 protein is CSASGTSGANTDTQYF. The CDR3 coding sequence is TGCAGTGCTAGCGGGACTAGCGGGGCCAACACAGATACGCAGTATTTT.

In this sample, this clonotype turned up once. CDR3 nucleotides: TGCGCCAGCAGCCCAACGGGGACAGGGATGAACGAGCAGTACTTC. This sequence encodes CASSPTGTGMNEQYF. The chain uses TRBV5-1 and TRBJ2-7; 9 nucleotides match TRBD1. CDR1 is SGHRS and CDR2 is YFSETQ in the germline V gene. The CDR3 extends over 15 amino acids. V shed 4 bases, J shed 5 bases, and the junction held 10 bases outside the gene matches. Filled out from reference TRBV5-1 and TRBJ2-7, the complete variable domain reads KAGVTQTPRYLIKTRGQQVTLSCSPISGHRSVSWYQQTPGQGLQFLFEYFSETQRNKGNFPGRFSGRQFSNSRSEMNVSTLELGDSALYLCASSPTGTGMNEQYFGPGTRLTVT.

This clonotype occurred many times. The chain carries TRBV7-9 and TRBJ1-4; no clear D gene. V was shortened by 3 bases and J by 8 bases, with 22 bases between the two germline ends. This CDR3 region has 17 residues. Looked up from germline, CDR1 is SEHNR and CDR2 is FQNEAQ (reference sequence). CDR3 amino acids: CASSFPIELQNREKLFF. The CDR3 DNA sequence: TGTGCCAGCAGCTTCCCCATTGAATTACAAAATAGGGAAAAACTGTTTTTT.

The J gene is TRBJ2-7, the V gene TRBV20-1; D is undetermined. The CDR3 contains 13 residues. Germline assignment: CDR1 DFQATT and CDR2 SNEGSKA (reference sequence). The V end lost 3 bases, the J end lost 0 bases, and 9 bases lay between the germline ends. CDR3 DNA: TGCAGTGCTAGCTCCACCCACTCCTACGAGCAGTACTTC. Residues: CSASSTHSYEQYF.

This chain connects TRBV2 to TRBJ2-3, with 9 bases fitting TRBD1. Losses at the gene ends were 1 base for V and 4 bases for J; bases not matched to a gene: 6. The CDR3 loop spans 16 amino acids. Germline lookup yields CDR1 SNHLY and CDR2 FYNNEI. CDR3 bases: TGTGCCAGCAGTGAAGGGTTGGACAGGGGTGCAGATACGCAGTATTTT. Residues: CASSEGLDRGADTQYF.

The gene calls are TRBV20-1 and TRBJ2-7; D may be TRBD1 or TRBD2 (5 bases each). This CDR3 is 13 amino acids long. Germline assignment: CDR1 DFQATT and CDR2 SNEGSKA (reference sequence). Between the trimmed V and J ends, which lost 6 bases and 7 bases, there was a span of 19 bases. The DNA for the CDR3 is TGCAGTGCAAACCGGGACCGGTGGTCGGAGCAGTACTTC. It yields the protein CSANRDRWSEQYF.

This clonotype was counted ten times or more. V usage is TRBV7-9 and J usage is TRBJ1-1, with no clear D. Trimming removed 3 bases from V and 7 bases from J, with 9 bases in between. This CDR3 region has 12 residues. Germline-derived CDR1 and CDR2 are SEHNR and FQNEAQ (reference sequence). The CDR3 nucleotides are TGTGCCAGCAGCTTCCAAGTGGGTGAAGCTTTCTTT. Protein product: CASSFQVGEAFF. Full variable domain (outside the CDR3, taken from reference TRBV7-9 and TRBJ1-1): DTGVSQNPRHKITKRGQNVTFRCDPISEHNRLYWYRQTLGQGPEFLTYFQNEAQLEKSRLLSDRFSAERPKGSFSTLEIQRTEQGDSAMYLCASSFQVGEAFFGQGTRLTVV.

The gene calls are TRBV7-3 and TRBJ2-1; no clear D. CDR3 length equals 15 residues. Per germline, CDR1 SGHTA and CDR2 FQGTGA. V was shortened by 5 bases and J by 5 bases, with 16 bases between the two germline ends. The CDR3 loop is CASSRNSQMDNEQFF. The CDR3 coding sequence is TGTGCCAGCAGCCGTAACTCCCAAATGGACAATGAGCAGTTCTTC.

This clonotype was counted a few times. The rearrangement joins TRBV7-9 to TRBJ2-4, with TRBD1 identical over 7 bases. V dropped 5 bases and J dropped 12; count of bases not matched to a gene: 10. The CDR3 runs to 13 residues. Germline-derived CDR1 and CDR2 are SEHNR and FQNEAQ (reference sequence). The CDR3 DNA follows: TGTGCCAGCAGCCGACAGGGCGTTTTCAATCAGTACTTC. Its translation is CASSRQGVFNQYF.

This clonotype occurred a few times. J is TRBJ2-3 and V is TRBV2, with a possible D match to TRBD1 (7 bases). This CDR3 is 19 amino acids long. The germline V and J ends were trimmed by 0 bases and 3 bases, with 22 bases remaining between them. CDR1 and CDR2 from the germline V gene are SNHLY and FYNNEI. For the CDR3, the DNA is TGTGCCAGCAGTGAAGCCTCAGGCGGGGTGACAGGGCCAACAGATACGCAGTATTTT. Its protein is CASSEASGGVTGPTDTQYF.

This clonotype was observed a handful of times. This sequence joins TRBV7-2 and TRBJ1-3; 7 bases line up with TRBD1. Germline V CDR1 and CDR2: SGHTA, FQGNSA. The V gene end was trimmed by 4 bases and the J gene end by 4 bases; junction bases not matched to a gene: 7. The length of the CDR3 is 15 residues. The CDR3 is CASSWQGVTGNTIYF. In DNA form, the CDR3 reads TGTGCCAGCAGCTGGCAGGGGGTGACCGGAAACACCATATATTTT.

This clonotype was found a few times. The J gene is TRBJ1-2, the V gene TRBV2; 7 nucleotides match TRBD1. The CDR3 has 15 residues. Germline-derived CDR1 and CDR2 are SNHLY and FYNNEI. After removal of 7 bases from V and 4 bases from J, the junction contained 12 bases not matched to a gene. The CDR3 spells CASTGQARSLYGYTF. The CDR3 bases are TGTGCCAGCACCGGACAGGCCCGCTCCCTCTATGGCTACACCTTC.

The rearrangement joins TRBV10-3 to TRBJ2-2, with D possibly matching TRBD1 (5 bases). The germline CDR1 and CDR2 sequences are ENHRY and SYGVKD. The CDR3 is 15 amino acids. Trimming took 5 bases from V and 0 from J, leaving 10 bases between them. CDR3 sequence reads: CAISFRVANTGELFF. The CDR3 bases are TGTGCCATCAGTTTCAGGGTTGCGAACACCGGGGAGCTGTTTTTT.